This record concerns one T cell receptor beta chain sequence. This sample was taken from a study of blood T cell repertoires in COVID-19. Turning to the study itself: Italy, Spain and the United States were the sources of the convalescent and acute COVID-19 samples. PBMCs, B-cell-depleted T cells, or T cells provided the cDNA or gDNA that made up the material.

Assay used: immunoSEQ multiplex PCR; TCRdb lists only in-frame clones, some missing. The sample consists of approximately 110,000 clones, 80% to 90% of them appearing once. In germline, CDR1 is SGHKS, CDR2 YYEKEE (reference sequence). The V end was cut by 4 bases, the J end by 7 bases, with 17 bases between. The CDR3 sequence is 14 residues long. Sequenced: peripheral blood. This chain links TRBV5-5 with TRBJ2-5; D might be TRBD1 (7 bases). This clonotype was sampled from a human donor in a cohort sampled during active COVID-19. The CDR3 protein is CASSGGTARSTQYF. CDR3 coding DNA: TGTGCCAGCAGCGGGGGGACAGCTCGTTCGACCCAGTACTTC.